The clone carrying this TCR beta chain is a singleton in its sample. As yet, its antigen is unknown. The junction shows a germline mismatch at one end, possibly a read error. CDR3 size: 14 residues. The V gene's germline CDR1 is KGHDR and CDR2 SFDVKD. Findings and caveats of the study: Tumor memory CD4+ T cell TCR gene usage was found to cluster with blood and lymph node memory CD4+ cells and with lymph node naive CD4+ cells. Whole repertoires were not studied in the larger cohort, only one V-J beta rearrangement. Tumor Tregs overlapped most with tumor, then blood, naive CD4+ cells.

After constant-region reverse-primer amplification, full-length variable regions underwent semi-nested PCR with Nested Universal Primer A. TCRdb redid the calling of the 5' RACE reads with MiXCR, one entry per CDR3 protein. Of roughly 64,000 distinct CDR3 sequences listed, roughly 22% are singletons. The chain joins TRBV24-1 to TRBJ2-1; D could derive from TRBD1 or TRBD2 (7 bases each). Sequencing was done on a sample of memory CD4+ T cells sorted from a lymph node. The subset: memory CD4+ T cells, CD4+CD45RO+CD25-. The origin of this receptor is a female donor with breast cancer. The CDR3 sequence is CATQGGGLYDEQFF. The CDR3 DNA reads TGTGCCACCCAGGGGGGAGGGCTCTACGATGAGCAGTTCTTC.